The 14 T cell receptor beta chains below come from one sample, sequenced in a study of blood T cell repertoires in COVID-19. The repertoire was sequenced with immunoSEQ multiplex PCR; TCRdb's copy has only in-frame clones and lacks some. The sample gives approximately 97,000 clones, about 90% of which show up once; just over 2% is in the top ten. Source material: peripheral blood. Receptors originate from a man aged 50 or older with COVID-19, enrolled during active disease.

Comments on this clone: The sample has other DNA sequences that encode this CDR3 too. The CDR3 DNA sequence: TGCGCCAGCAGCCAAGATGGACAGGGAAGTAATTCACCCCTCCACTTT. Translated, it gives CASSQDGQGSNSPLHF. The rearrangement uses TRBV4-1 and TRBJ1-6, with 8 bases aligning to TRBD1. Looked up from germline, CDR1 is MGHRA and CDR2 is YSYEKL. The CDR3 runs to 16 residues. Trimming at V came to 0 bases and at J to 6 bases, leaving 4 bases not matched to a gene.

This rearrangement joins TRBV5-8 to TRBJ1-6, with D tentatively TRBD1 (6 bases). The V end was cut by 5 bases, the J end by 9 bases, with 15 bases between. The germline gives CDR1 SGHTS, CDR2 YDEGEE. This CDR3 contains 14 residues. CDR3 coding DNA: TGTGCCAGCAGTTCCGGACAGAGGGGTTCACCCCTCCACTTT. This codes for CASSSGQRGSPLHF.

The V gene is TRBV4-1, the J gene TRBJ1-1; 7 nucleotides agree with TRBD1. Trimming cost V 3 bases and J 0 bases; bases outside gene matches: 7. The germline CDR1 and CDR2 sequences are MGHRA and YSYEKL. There are 16 residues in the CDR3. CDR3 loop: CASSQDRRLMNTEAFF. As DNA, the CDR3 is TGCGCCAGCAGCCAGGACAGGAGACTCATGAACACTGAAGCTTTCTTT.

The rearrangement joins TRBV11-1 to TRBJ2-5; 8 nucleotides line up with TRBD2. From germline, CDR1 is SGHAT and CDR2 FQDESV (reference sequence). V gave up 6 bases and J gave up 5 bases; unmatched junction bases: 8. The CDR3 is 14 residues long. Here the CDR3 DNA reads TGTGCCAGCAGGGTGCGGGCTAGCGGGGAGACCCAGTACTTC. Protein sequence: CASRVRASGETQYF.

This chain links TRBV19 with TRBJ1-1, with D perhaps TRBD1 (5 bases). The CDR3 has 13 residues. Trimming shortened V by 6 bases and J by 3 bases, and 11 bases separated the two germline ends. CDR1 and CDR2 from the germline V gene are LNHDA and SQIVND (reference sequence). The CDR3 nucleotides read TGTGCCAGTAGCAGACAGTCCCACACTGAAGCTTTCTTT. Encoded protein: CASSRQSHTEAFF.

This chain joins TRBV29-1 and TRBJ2-7, with D possibly TRBD2 on 7 matching bases. Germline V gives CDR1 SQVTM, CDR2 ANQGSEA. V lost 1 base and J lost 4, with 11 bases in between. The CDR3 totals 13 residues. The CDR3 sequence is CSVEVGGAYEQYF. The CDR3 coding sequence is TGCAGCGTTGAAGTTGGGGGGGCATACGAGCAGTACTTC.

J is TRBJ2-7 and V is TRBV11-2; TRBD1 matches at 9 bases. CDR3 size: 15 residues. The germline V gene encodes CDR1 SGHAT and CDR2 FQNNGV. Trimming took 1 base from V and 4 from J; bases not matched to a gene: 5. The CDR3 reads CASSLVAGTGYEQYF. DNA of the CDR3: TGTGCCAGCAGCTTAGTAGCCGGGACAGGGTACGAGCAGTACTTC.

V is TRBV19 and J is TRBJ1-3; 8 nucleotides match TRBD1. In germline, CDR1 is LNHDA, CDR2 SQIVND (reference sequence). J gave up 0 bases and V 6 bases, and 10 bases lay outside the gene matches. The CDR3 is 17 residues long. DNA of the CDR3: TGTGCCAGTAGAAATACAGGGGGACCTCCCTCTGGAAACACCATATATTTT. Residues: CASRNTGGPPSGNTIYF.

The chain couples TRBV9 to TRBJ2-3; a possible D gene is TRBD2 (7 bases). Germline V CDR1 and CDR2: SGDLS, YYNGEE. Trimming stripped 10 bases from V and 2 bases from J, with 23 bases between. This CDR3 has 16 residues. This CDR3 reads CAGGGDSLRLTDTQYF. The CDR3 DNA reads TGTGCCGGAGGGGGGGATTCACTTCGGCTCACAGATACGCAGTATTTT.

The chain uses TRBV3-1 (or the pseudogene TRBV3-2) and TRBJ2-2, with TRBD2 matching 9 bases. J gave up 5 bases and V 2 bases, and 6 bases lay outside the gene matches. Germline CDR1 reads LGHDT; CDR2 reads YNNKEL (reference sequence). The CDR3 runs 16 residues. Written as DNA, the CDR3 is TGTGCCAGCAGCCAAACCGGGACTAGCAGGACCGGGGAGCTGTTTTTT. Amino acids: CASSQTGTSRTGELFF.

The CDR3 sequence: CATGGYNRDRYGYTF. As DNA, the CDR3 is TGTGCCACGGGTGGGTACAACAGGGATCGCTATGGCTACACCTTC. The chain couples TRBV28 to TRBJ1-2; D is perhaps TRBD1 (6 bases). CDR3 length: 15 amino acids. CDR1 is MDHEN, CDR2 SYDVKM, per germline. V lost 10 bases, J lost 4 bases, and 22 bases lay in between.

As DNA, the CDR3 is TGTGCCAGCAGCCCACCCAAGGACAGGGGATATGAAGCTTTCTTT. This gives the protein CASSPPKDRGYEAFF. The V gene is TRBV7-8, the J gene TRBJ1-1; 9 positions agree with TRBD1. Per the germline V gene, CDR1 is SGHVS and CDR2 is FQNEAQ. The CDR3 consists of 15 residues. Trimming cost V 5 bases and J 7 bases; bases outside gene matches: 11.

This chain uses TRBV4-2 with TRBJ2-3, with 7 bases identical to TRBD1. Germline assignment: CDR1 LGHNA and CDR2 YNFKEQ. The CDR3 consists of 15 residues. V lost 4 bases to trimming and J lost 6 bases; unmatched junction nucleotides: 10. CDR3 DNA sequence: TGTGCCAGCAGCCCTTCGACAGGGACGGGCGATACGCAGTATTTT. Protein product: CASSPSTGTGDTQYF.

J is TRBJ1-5 and V is TRBV2; D remains ambiguous. This CDR3 comprises 15 residues. Germline-derived CDR1 and CDR2 are SNHLY and FYNNEI. V lost 3 bases, J lost 0 bases, and 9 bases lay in between. CDR3 in amino acids: CASSERQYSNQPQHF. CDR3 DNA sequence: TGTGCCAGCAGTGAGAGGCAGTATAGCAATCAGCCCCAGCATTTT. The variable domain in full, completed from reference TRBV2 and TRBJ1-5, reads EPEVTQTPSHQVTQMGQEVILRCVPISNHLYFYWYRQILGQKVEFLVSFYNNEISEKSEIFDDQFSVERPDGSNFTLKIRSTKLEDSAMYFCASSERQYSNQPQHFGDGTRLSIL.